This T cell receptor beta chain stems from a study of CD4 and CD8 cells across lung adenocarcinoma regions. This CDR3 has 15 residues. The V gene end was trimmed by 6 bases and the J gene end by 5 bases; junction bases not matched to a gene: 9. The patients had localized lung adenocarcinoma, a non-small cell subtype. One entry per CDR3 protein, called by TCRdb with MiXCR from the PCR reads. The table records approximately 12,000 distinct CDR3 sequences, under 55% of them present only once. This clonotype is medium-sized. The source is a female donor with lung adenocarcinoma. The CD4 and CD8 labels of this study may be unreliable. V gene TRBV12-3 or TRBV12-4 combines with J gene TRBJ2-1; the match to TRBD1 covers 8 bases. The sample taken for sequencing was CD8+ T cells from the margin of a lung tumor. CDR3 DNA sequence: TGTGCCAGCAGCCCAGGACAGGGCCCTAACAATGAGCAGTTCTTC. Amino acids: CASSPGQGPNNEQFF.